What follows are 15 T cell receptor beta chains derived from one specimen sequenced in a study of T cell clonality in common variable immunodeficiency. Libraries were prepared by immunoSEQ multiplex PCR; TCRdb keeps only in-frame clonotypes and omits some of them. In total the sample includes under 35,000 clones, none of them seen once. Sample: peripheral blood mononuclear cells. The receptor source for this set is a person aged 18 to 70 in good health.

In this sample, this clone turned up many times. The read comes to an end 3 residues before the CDR3 does, leaving the germline J gene to fill in the end. The V call is TRBV7-8, the J call TRBJ2-1, with D perhaps matching TRBD1 (6 bases). With 5 bases removed from V and 3 bases from J, the gap between germline ends came to 14 bases. Germline lookup yields CDR1 SGHVS and CDR2 FQNEAQ. The length of the CDR3 is 15 residues. This chain's CDR3 is CASSPRRDNYNEQFF. The CDR3 bases that were read are TGTGCCAGCAGCCCTAGACGGGACAACTACAATGAG. Full variable domain (rest looked up from reference TRBV7-8 and TRBJ2-1): GAGVSQSPRYKVAKRGQDVALRCDPISGHVSLFWYQQALGQGPEFLTYFQNEAQLDKSGLPSDRFFAERPEGSVSTLKIQRTQQEDSAVYLCASSPRRDNYNEQFFGPGTRLTVL.

This clone was detected many times. The DNA ends 3 residues before the CDR3 does, and the rest of the CDR3 is filled in from the germline J gene. The V call is TRBV7-8, the J call TRBJ2-3; no definite D call. Trimming stripped 1 base from V and 0 bases from J, with 14 bases between. CDR1 and CDR2 from the germline V gene are SGHVS and FQNEAQ. The CDR3 is made up of 17 amino acids. The CDR3 loop is CASSLGRRRSSTDTQYF. CDR3 DNA (partial): TGTGCCAGCAGCTTAGGGCGGCGGCGGAGTAGCACAGATACG.

This clone has a count of ten or more. The sequence runs out 3 residues before the end of the CDR3; the remainder is reconstructed from the germline J gene. The chain recombines TRBV5-4 with TRBJ2-6, with D possibly TRBD1 on 6 matching bases. Trimming shortened V by 7 bases and J by 0 bases, and 14 bases separated the two germline ends. The V gene's germline CDR1 is SGHNT and CDR2 YYREEE (reference sequence). This CDR3 has 16 amino acids. This CDR3 reads CASGGRHLSGANVLTF. The CDR3 bases that were read are TGTGCCAGCGGGGGCCGACACCTCTCTGGGGCCAACGTC.

This clone was counted many times. The observed sequence ends 3 residues before the CDR3 terminus, with the missing tail filled in from the germline J gene. The V call is TRBV12-3 or TRBV12-4, the J call TRBJ1-6; 10 nucleotides agree with TRBD1. Losses at the gene ends were 5 bases for V and 7 bases for J; bases not matched to a gene: 5. The length of the CDR3 is 15 residues. The part of the CDR3 DNA that was read is TGTGCCAGCAGTGACCGGACAGGGGGAAATTCACCC. Its protein product is CASSDRTGGNSP. The CDR3, in full, reads CASSDRTGGNSPLHF.

In its sample, this clone was seen many times. The read halts 3 residues ahead of the CDR3 end, with the missing end drawn from the germline J gene. The V and J genes are TRBV6-2 or TRBV6-3 and TRBJ2-2; unclear D gene. Germline V gives CDR1 MNHEY, CDR2 SVGEGT. This CDR3 has 14 amino acids. Trimming stripped 0 bases from V and 4 bases from J, with 6 bases between. The CDR3 reads CASSYSRFTGELFF. The DNA read from the CDR3 is TGTGCCAGCAGTTACTCGAGGTTCACCGGGGAG.

This clone was observed at least ten times. Coverage ceases 3 residues before the CDR3 finishes, and the germline J gene fills in the end. The chain couples TRBV7-2 to TRBJ1-3, with a possible D match to TRBD1 (6 bases). This CDR3 has 14 residues. Trimming shortened V by 4 bases and J by 4 bases, and 11 bases separated the two germline ends. Per the germline V gene, CDR1 is SGHTA and CDR2 is FQGNSA. CDR3 bases read: TGTGCCAGCAGCTCGCCAGGGGTCGGAAACACC. Amino acids: CASSSPGVGNT. The whole CDR3 is CASSSPGVGNTIYF. Complete variable domain (other parts from reference TRBV7-2 and TRBJ1-3): GAGVSQSPSNKVTEKGKDVELRCDPISGHTALYWYRQSLGQGLEFLIYFQGNSAPDKSGLPSDRFSAERTGGSVSTLTIQRTQQEDSAVYLCASSSPGVGNTIYFGEGSWLTVV.

There are many counts of this clone. The CDR3 goes on 3 residues after the read ends, and that part is filled in from the germline J gene. This chain connects TRBV20-1 to TRBJ2-3, with 7 positions matching TRBD1. Germline values: CDR1 DFQATT, CDR2 SNEGSKA (reference sequence). CDR3 size: 13 residues. CDR3: CSALDRDQETQYF. The covered CDR3 bases are TGCAGTGCTCTCGACAGGGACCAAGAGACG.

In its sample, this clone was seen a few times. The read finishes 3 residues shy of the CDR3 end, and the germline J gene is used to complete it. This sequence joins TRBV30 and TRBJ1-2, with D unclear. The CDR3 is made up of 14 amino acids. The germline gives CDR1 GTSNPN, CDR2 SVGIG (reference sequence). The sequenced part of the CDR3 DNA is TGTGCCTGGAGTCCAGGACTAGCATGGAATGAC. It is translated as CAWSPGLAWND. The complete CDR3 sequence is CAWSPGLAWNDYTF.

This clone was seen repeatedly, ten times or more. Read sequence stops 3 residues before the CDR3 end, and the germline J gene provides the missing end. The V call is TRBV20-1, the J call TRBJ2-5, with 9 bases aligning to TRBD1. J lost 1 base, V lost 6 bases, and 3 bases had no gene match. The CDR3 covers 13 residues. Germline CDR1 and CDR2: DFQATT and SNEGSKA (reference sequence). Partial CDR3 DNA: TGCAGTGCCACGGACAGGGGCCAAGAGACC. Residues: CSATDRGQET. The full CDR3 is CSATDRGQETQYF.

This clone was observed at least ten times. The CDR3 loop is CSARSGRQGARRAKNIQYF. The sequenced part of the CDR3 DNA is TGCAGTGCTAGGTCGGGTAGGCAGGGGGCGCGACGGGCCAAAAACATT. This rearrangement joins TRBV20-1 to TRBJ2-4; TRBD1 matches 8 bases. The missing CDR3 end, 3 residues past where the read stops, is filled in from the germline J gene. The ends lost 3 bases at V and 1 base at J; junction bases unmatched: 17. The germline V gene has CDR1 DFQATT and CDR2 SNEGSKA (reference sequence). The CDR3 extends over 19 amino acids.

This clone appeared many times. The CDR3 is cut off 3 residues early in the read; its end comes from the germline J gene. The V call is TRBV7-3, the J call TRBJ1-1, with 8 nucleotides matching TRBD1. V gave up 4 bases and J gave up 5 bases; unmatched junction bases: 3. Per germline, CDR1 SGHTA and CDR2 FQGTGA. The CDR3 runs to 13 residues. The DNA read from the CDR3 is TGTGCCAGCAGCTCAGGGGGCGTAACTGAA. This translates into CASSSGGVTE. The entire CDR3 reads CASSSGGVTEAFF.

This clone was detected many times. The read finishes 3 residues shy of the CDR3 end, and the germline J gene is used to complete it. The chain couples TRBV7-2 to TRBJ1-2; maybe TRBD1 (5 bases). Germline V CDR1 and CDR2: SGHTA, FQGNSA. The V end lost 5 bases, the J end lost 2 bases, and 12 bases lay between the germline ends. CDR3 length: 14 amino acids. The CDR3: CASSPPGMNYGYTF. Incomplete CDR3 DNA: TGTGCCAGCAGCCCCCCAGGGATGAACTATGGC.

This clone has a count of ten or more. The CDR3 end lies 3 residues beyond the end of the read and is filled in from the germline J gene. The genes are TRBV7-8 and TRBJ1-1; no reliable D call. The CDR3 has 16 amino acids. The germline gives CDR1 SGHVS, CDR2 FQNEAQ. V was cut by 2 bases and J by 0 bases, with 13 bases left in between. This CDR3 reads CASSLIRTTMNTEAFF. The CDR3 DNA, read in part, is TGTGCCAGCAGCTTAATCCGCACTACCATGAACACTGAA.

Many counts were recorded for this clone. The read halts 3 residues ahead of the CDR3 end, with the missing end drawn from the germline J gene. The rearrangement links TRBV15 to TRBJ2-3; 7 bases are shared with TRBD2. The germline CDR1 and CDR2 sequences are LNHNV and YYDKDF (reference sequence). With 5 bases clipped from V and 5 bases from J, the junction kept 1 base outside the gene matches. The CDR3 has 12 amino acids. The sequenced CDR3 bases are TGTGCCACCAGCCGCGGGGGAGATACG. Its protein is CATSRGGDT. The CDR3 as a whole reads CATSRGGDTQYF.

This clone was detected only a few times. A read error may account for a junction end that differs from germline. Sequencing ends 3 residues short of the CDR3 end; the germline J gene provides the rest. Other DNA variants within this sample encode the same CDR3. The chain employs TRBV30 and TRBJ1-3, with D perhaps TRBD1 (6 bases). Germline V lookup: CDR1 GTSNPN, CDR2 SVGIG (reference sequence). This CDR3 comprises 15 residues. Partial CDR3 DNA: TGTGCCTGGAGTGGAGCTGGGGGCTCTGGAAACACT. As protein: CAWSGAGGSGNT. The full CDR3 is CAWSGAGGSGNTIYF.